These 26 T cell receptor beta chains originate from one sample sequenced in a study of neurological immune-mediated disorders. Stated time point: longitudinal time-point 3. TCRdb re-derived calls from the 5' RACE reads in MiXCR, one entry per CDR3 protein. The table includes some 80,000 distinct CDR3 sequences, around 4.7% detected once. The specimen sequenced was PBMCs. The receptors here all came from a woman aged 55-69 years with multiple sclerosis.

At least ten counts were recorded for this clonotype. The CDR3 DNA is TGTGCCAGCATCCTTAGACCGGGGGGCGGCTACGAGCAGTACTTC. Protein sequence: CASILRPGGGYEQYF. V usage is TRBV27 and J usage is TRBJ2-7, with a possible D match to TRBD2 (7 bases). Between the trimmed V and J ends, which lost 7 bases and 3 bases, there was a span of 19 bases. From germline, CDR1 is MNHEY and CDR2 SMNVEV (reference sequence). CDR3 length: 15 residues.

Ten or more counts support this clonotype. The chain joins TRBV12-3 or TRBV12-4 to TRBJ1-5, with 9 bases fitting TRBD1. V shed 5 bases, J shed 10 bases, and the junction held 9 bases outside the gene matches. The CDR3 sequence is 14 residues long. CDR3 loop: CASSATGGGYPQHF. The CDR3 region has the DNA TGTGCCAGCAGTGCCACAGGGGGCGGGTATCCCCAGCATTTT.

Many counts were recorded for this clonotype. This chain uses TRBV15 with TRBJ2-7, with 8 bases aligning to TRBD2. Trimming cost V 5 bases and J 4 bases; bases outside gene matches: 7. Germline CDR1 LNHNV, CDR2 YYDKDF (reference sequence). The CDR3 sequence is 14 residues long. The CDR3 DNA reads TGTGCCACCAGCGGTTCCGGGAGGGCATACGAGCAGTACTTC. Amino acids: CATSGSGRAYEQYF.

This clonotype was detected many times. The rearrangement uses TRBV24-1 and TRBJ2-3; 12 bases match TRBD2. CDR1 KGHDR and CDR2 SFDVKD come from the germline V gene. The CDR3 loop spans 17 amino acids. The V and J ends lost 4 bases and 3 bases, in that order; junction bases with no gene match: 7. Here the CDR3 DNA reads TGTGCCACCAGTGACTCCGGACTAGCGGGGAAAACAGATACGCAGTATTTT. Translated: CATSDSGLAGKTDTQYF.

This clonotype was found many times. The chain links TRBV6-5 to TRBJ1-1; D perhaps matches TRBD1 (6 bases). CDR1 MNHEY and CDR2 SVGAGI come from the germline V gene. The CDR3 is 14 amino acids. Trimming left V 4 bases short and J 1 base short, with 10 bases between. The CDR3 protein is CASSWSRGNTEAFF. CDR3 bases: TGTGCCAGCAGTTGGTCCAGGGGGAACACTGAAGCTTTCTTT.

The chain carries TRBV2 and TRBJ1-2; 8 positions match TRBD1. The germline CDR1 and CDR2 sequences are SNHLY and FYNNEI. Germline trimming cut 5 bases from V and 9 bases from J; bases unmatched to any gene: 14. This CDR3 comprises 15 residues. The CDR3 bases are TGTGCCAGCAGTTTACTTGGGGCAGGGGGCATTAGCTACACCTTC. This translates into CASSLLGAGGISYTF. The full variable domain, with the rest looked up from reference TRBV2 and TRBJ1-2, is EPEVTQTPSHQVTQMGQEVILRCVPISNHLYFYWYRQILGQKVEFLVSFYNNEISEKSEIFDDQFSVERPDGSNFTLKIRSTKLEDSAMYFCASSLLGAGGISYTFGSGTRLTVV.

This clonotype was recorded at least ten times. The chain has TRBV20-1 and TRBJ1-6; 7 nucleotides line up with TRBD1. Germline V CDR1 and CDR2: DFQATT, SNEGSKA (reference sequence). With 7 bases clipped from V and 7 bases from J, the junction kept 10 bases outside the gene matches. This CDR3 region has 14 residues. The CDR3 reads CSVGGPNRNSPLHF. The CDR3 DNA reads TGCAGTGTAGGGGGCCCCAACCGCAATTCACCCCTCCACTTT.

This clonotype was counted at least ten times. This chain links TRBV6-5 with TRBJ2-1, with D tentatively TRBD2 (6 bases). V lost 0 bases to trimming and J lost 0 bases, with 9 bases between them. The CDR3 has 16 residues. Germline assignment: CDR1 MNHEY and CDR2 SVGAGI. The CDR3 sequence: CASSYSTRGSYNEQFF. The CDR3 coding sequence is TGTGCCAGCAGTTACTCGACTAGAGGCTCCTACAATGAGCAGTTCTTC.

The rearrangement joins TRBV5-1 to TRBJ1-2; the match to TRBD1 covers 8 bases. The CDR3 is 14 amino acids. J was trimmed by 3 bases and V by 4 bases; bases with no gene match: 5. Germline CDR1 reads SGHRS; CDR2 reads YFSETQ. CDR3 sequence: CASSRQGYDYGYTF. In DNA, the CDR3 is TGCGCCAGCAGCAGACAGGGGTATGACTATGGCTACACCTTC.

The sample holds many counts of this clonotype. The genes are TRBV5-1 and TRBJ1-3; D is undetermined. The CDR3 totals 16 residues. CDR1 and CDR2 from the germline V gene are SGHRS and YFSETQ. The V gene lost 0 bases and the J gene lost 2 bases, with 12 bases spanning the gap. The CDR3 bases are TGCGCCAGCAGCTTGGACGGAGTTGAAACTGGAAACACCATATATTTT. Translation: CASSLDGVETGNTIYF.

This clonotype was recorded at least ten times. DNA of the CDR3: TGTGCCAGCAGCCTCAGCGGGGTAGAGGAGCAGTACTTC. Its translation is CASSLSGVEEQYF. This chain joins TRBV7-7 and TRBJ2-7; 7 bases are shared with TRBD2. V lost 5 bases, J lost 7 bases, and 8 bases stayed unmatched. Germline assignment: CDR1 SSHAT and CDR2 FNYEAQ (reference sequence). The CDR3 totals 13 residues.

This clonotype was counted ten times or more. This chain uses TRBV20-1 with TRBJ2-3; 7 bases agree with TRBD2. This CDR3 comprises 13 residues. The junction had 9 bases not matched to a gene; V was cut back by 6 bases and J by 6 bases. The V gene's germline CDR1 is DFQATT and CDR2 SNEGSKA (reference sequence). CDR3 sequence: CSAWGGAGDTQYF. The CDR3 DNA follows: TGCAGTGCCTGGGGGGGTGCAGGGGATACGCAGTATTTT.

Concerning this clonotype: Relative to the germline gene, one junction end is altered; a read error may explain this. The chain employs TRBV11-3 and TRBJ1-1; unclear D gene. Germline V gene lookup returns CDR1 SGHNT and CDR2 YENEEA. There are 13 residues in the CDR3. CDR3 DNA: TGTGCCAGCAGCTTAAGAATGAACGCTGAAGCTTTCTTT. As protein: CASSLRMNAEAFF.

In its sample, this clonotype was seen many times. DNA of the CDR3: TGCGCCAGCAGCTTGGACAGGGCGAACACTGAAGCTTTCTTT. Encoded protein: CASSLDRANTEAFF. The chain joins TRBV5-1 to TRBJ1-1; possibly TRBD1 for D (6 bases). This CDR3 contains 14 residues. V was pared by 0 bases and J by 1 base, with 7 bases between. From germline, CDR1 is SGHRS and CDR2 YFSETQ.

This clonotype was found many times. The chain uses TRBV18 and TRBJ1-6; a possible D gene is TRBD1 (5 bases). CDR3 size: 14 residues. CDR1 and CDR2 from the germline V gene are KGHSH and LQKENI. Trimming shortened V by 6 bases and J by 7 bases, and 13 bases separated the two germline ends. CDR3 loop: CASSPGQGNSPLHF. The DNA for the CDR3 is TGTGCCAGCTCCCCTGGGCAGGGAAATTCACCCCTCCACTTT. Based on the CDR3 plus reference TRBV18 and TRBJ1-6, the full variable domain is NAGVMQNPRHLVRRRGQEARLRCSPMKGHSHVYWYRQLPEEGLKFMVYLQKENIIDESGMPKERFSAEFPKEGPSILRIQQVVRGDSAAYFCASSPGQGNSPLHFGNGTRLTVT.

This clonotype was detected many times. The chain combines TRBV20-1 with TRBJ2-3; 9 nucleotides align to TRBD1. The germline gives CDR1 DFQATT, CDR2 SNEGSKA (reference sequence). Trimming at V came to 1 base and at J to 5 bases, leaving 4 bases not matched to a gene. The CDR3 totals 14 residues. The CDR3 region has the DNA TGCAGTGCTAGAGGACAGGGGGTTGGAGATACGCAGTATTTT. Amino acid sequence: CSARGQGVGDTQYF.

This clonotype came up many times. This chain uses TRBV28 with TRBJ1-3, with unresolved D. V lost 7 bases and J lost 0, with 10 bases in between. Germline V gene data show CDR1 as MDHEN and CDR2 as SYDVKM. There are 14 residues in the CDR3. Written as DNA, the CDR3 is TGTGCCAGCACCCTCGGGAACTCTGGAAACACCATATATTTT. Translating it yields CASTLGNSGNTIYF. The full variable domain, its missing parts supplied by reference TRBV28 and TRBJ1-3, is DVKVTQSSRYLVKRTGEKVFLECVQDMDHENMFWYRQDPGLGLRLIYFSYDVKMKEKGDIPEGYSVSREKKERFSLILESASTNQTSMYLCASTLGNSGNTIYFGEGSWLTVV.

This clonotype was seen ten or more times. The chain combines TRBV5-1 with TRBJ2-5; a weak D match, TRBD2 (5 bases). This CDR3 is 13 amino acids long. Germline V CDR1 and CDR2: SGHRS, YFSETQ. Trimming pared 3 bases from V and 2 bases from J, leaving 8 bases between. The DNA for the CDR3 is TGCGCCAGCAGCTCGAGGGAACAAGAGACCCAGTACTTC. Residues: CASSSREQETQYF. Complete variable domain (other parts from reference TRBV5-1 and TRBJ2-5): KAGVTQTPRYLIKTRGQQVTLSCSPISGHRSVSWYQQTPGQGLQFLFEYFSETQRNKGNFPGRFSGRQFSNSRSEMNVSTLELGDSALYLCASSSREQETQYFGPGTRLLVL.

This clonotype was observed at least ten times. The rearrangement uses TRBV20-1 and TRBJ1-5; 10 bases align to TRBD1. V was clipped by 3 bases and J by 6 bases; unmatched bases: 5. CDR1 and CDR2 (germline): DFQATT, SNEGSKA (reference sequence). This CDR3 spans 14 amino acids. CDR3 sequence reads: CSARAGTGVQPQHF. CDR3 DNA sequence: TGCAGTGCTAGGGCCGGGACAGGGGTTCAGCCCCAGCATTTT.

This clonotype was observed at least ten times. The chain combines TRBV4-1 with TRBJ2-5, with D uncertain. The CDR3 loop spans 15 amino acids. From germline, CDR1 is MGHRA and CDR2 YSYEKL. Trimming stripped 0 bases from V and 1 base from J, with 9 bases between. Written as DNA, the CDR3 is TGCGCCAGCAGCCAAGATGGGCTAGTCCAAGAGACCCAGTACTTC. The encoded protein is CASSQDGLVQETQYF.

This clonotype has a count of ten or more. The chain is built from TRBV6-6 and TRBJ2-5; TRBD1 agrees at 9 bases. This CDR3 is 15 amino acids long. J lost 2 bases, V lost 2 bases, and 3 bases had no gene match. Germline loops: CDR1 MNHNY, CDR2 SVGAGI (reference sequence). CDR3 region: CASSYAGQGQETQYF. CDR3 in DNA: TGTGCCAGCAGTTACGCCGGACAGGGGCAAGAGACCCAGTACTTC.

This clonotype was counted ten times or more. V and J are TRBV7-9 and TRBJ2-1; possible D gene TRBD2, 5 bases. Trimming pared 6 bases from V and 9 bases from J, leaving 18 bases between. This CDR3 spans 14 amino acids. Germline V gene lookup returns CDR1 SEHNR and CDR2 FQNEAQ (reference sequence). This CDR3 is CASRIFPGSSEQFF. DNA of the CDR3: TGTGCCAGCAGGATTTTCCCGGGAAGTAGTGAGCAGTTCTTC.

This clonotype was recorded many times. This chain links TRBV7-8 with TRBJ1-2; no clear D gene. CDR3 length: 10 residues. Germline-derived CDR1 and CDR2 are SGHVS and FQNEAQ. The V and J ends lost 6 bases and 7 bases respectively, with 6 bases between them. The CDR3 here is CASSLSGYTF. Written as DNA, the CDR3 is TGTGCCAGCAGTTTAAGTGGCTACACCTTC.

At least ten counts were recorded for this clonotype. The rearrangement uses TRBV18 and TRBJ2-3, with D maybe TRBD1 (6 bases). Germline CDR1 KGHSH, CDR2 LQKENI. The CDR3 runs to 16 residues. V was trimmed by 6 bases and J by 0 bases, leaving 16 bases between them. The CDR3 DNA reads TGTGCCAGCTCGCTTCAGACAGGACCTAGCACAGATACGCAGTATTTT. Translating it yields CASSLQTGPSTDTQYF.

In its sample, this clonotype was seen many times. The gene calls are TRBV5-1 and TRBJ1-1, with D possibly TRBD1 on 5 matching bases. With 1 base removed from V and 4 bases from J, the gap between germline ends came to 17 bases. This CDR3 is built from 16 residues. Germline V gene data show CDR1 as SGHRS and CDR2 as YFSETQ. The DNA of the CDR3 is TGCGCCAGCAGCTTGTCGACGGTCGTGGGGGGCACTGAAGCTTTCTTT. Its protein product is CASSLSTVVGGTEAFF.

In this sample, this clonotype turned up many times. The DNA for the CDR3 is TGTGCCAGCAGTTACTCGACCGGACAGGGGGGTGAAAAACTGTTTTTT. This encodes CASSYSTGQGGEKLFF. The rearrangement links TRBV6-5 to TRBJ1-4; 10 positions match TRBD1. The CDR3 totals 16 residues. Germline V gives CDR1 MNHEY, CDR2 SVGAGI. Trimming at V came to 0 bases and at J to 7 bases, leaving 5 bases not matched to a gene.